Sequencing of this TCR beta chain was carried out in a study of cytotoxic CD8 clonotypes in ibrutinib-treated CLL. The study's findings and limits: Exceeding age-matched healthy donors, baseline clonality also tracked the counts of circulating CD8+ T cells. Different sampling times were used for sustained-remission and progressing patients.

Some clones are missing from TCRdb's copy, which holds only in-frame ones; the method was immunoSEQ multiplex PCR. The sample has fewer than 200,000 clones, about 80% seen once; the top ten hold under 5.5%. Germline V gene data show CDR1 as SGHRS and CDR2 as YFSETQ. The CDR3 is 12 residues long. Between the trimmed V and J ends, which lost 4 bases and 2 bases, there was a span of 6 bases. In its sample, this clone was seen once. Its cognate antigen is unknown. PBMCs that had been cryopreserved were the source of about 2 micrograms of genomic DNA for TCR beta libraries. This sequence was found in a human donor with chronic lymphocytic leukemia. This material consisted of PBMCs, taken after 24 months of ibrutinib treatment. The rearrangement joins TRBV5-1 to TRBJ1-1, with D unclear. This chain's CDR3 is CASSPGNTEAFF. CDR3 nucleotides: TGCGCCAGCAGCCCGGGTAACACTGAAGCTTTCTTT.